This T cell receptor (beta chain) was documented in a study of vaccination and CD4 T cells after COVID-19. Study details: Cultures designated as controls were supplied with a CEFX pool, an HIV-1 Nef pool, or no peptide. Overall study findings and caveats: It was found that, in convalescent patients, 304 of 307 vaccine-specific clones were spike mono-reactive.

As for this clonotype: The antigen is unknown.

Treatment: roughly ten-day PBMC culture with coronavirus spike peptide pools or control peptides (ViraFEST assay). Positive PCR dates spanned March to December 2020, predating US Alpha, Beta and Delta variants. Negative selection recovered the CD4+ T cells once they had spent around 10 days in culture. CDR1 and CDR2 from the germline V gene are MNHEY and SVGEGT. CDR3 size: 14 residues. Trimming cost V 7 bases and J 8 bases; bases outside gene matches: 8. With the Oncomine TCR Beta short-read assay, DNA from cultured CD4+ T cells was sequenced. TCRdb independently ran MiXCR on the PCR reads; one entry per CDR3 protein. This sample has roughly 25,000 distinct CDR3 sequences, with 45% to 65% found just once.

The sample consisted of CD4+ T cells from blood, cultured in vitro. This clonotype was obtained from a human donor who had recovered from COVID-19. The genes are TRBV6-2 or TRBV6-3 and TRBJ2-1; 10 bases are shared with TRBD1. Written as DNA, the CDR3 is TGTGCCAGCAAACCGGGACAGGGGATGTATGAGCAGTTCTTC. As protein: CASKPGQGMYEQFF.